The rows below give T cell receptor beta chains drawn from one sample of a study of cytomegalovirus exposure and HLA in healthy donors. Measured with immunoSEQ multiplex PCR; TCRdb has only the in-frame clones, and not every one. This table holds about 150,000 clones, roughly three quarters found once. The sequencing sample was made of PBMCs. All receptors derive from a man aged 30 to 39 in good health and CMV-seropositive. CDR3s include the opening cysteine and the closing phenylalanine or tryptophan. D genes are given only for firm matches. Clone size, where shown, is once, few, many, or a class for clones that have expanded.

D: NA; J: TRBJ2-5; length: 12; V: TRBV29-1; size: once; CDR3: CSVEGGQLEQYF; DNA: TGCAGCGTTGAGGGGGGACAGCTGGAGCAGTACTTC
D: TRBD1; J: TRBJ1-4; length: 14; V: TRBV2; size: NA; CDR3: CASRRDRGFEKLFF; DNA: TGTGCCAGCAGGAGGGACAGGGGATTTGAAAAACTGTTTTTT
D: NA; J: TRBJ2-4; length: 15; V: TRBV27; size: NA; CDR3: CASSLSGLVKNIQYF; DNA: TGTGCCAGCAGTTTATCGGGACTCGTCAAAAACATTCAGTACTTC
D: NA; J: TRBJ2-1; length: 13; V: TRBV7-6; size: few; CDR3: CASSQRGYNEQFF; DNA: TGTGCCAGCAGCCAGCGAGGATACAATGAGCAGTTCTTC
D: TRBD1; J: TRBJ1-6; length: 15; V: TRBV28; size: NA; CDR3: CASSVGSRGYSPLHF; DNA: TGTGCCAGCAGTGTTGGTAGCAGGGGGTATTCACCCCTCCACTTT
D: TRBD2; J: TRBJ2-7; length: 16; V: TRBV6-7; size: few; CDR3: CASRAGLAGVRYEQYF; DNA: TGTGCCAGCAGGGCGGGTCTAGCGGGAGTCCGCTACGAGCAGTACTTC
D: TRBD2; J: TRBJ2-4; length: 15; V: TRBV30; size: NA; CDR3: CAWSGLAASQGIQYF; DNA: TGTGCCTGGTCTGGACTAGCGGCAAGTCAGGGCATTCAGTACTTC
D: NA; J: TRBJ1-1; length: 14; V: TRBV2; size: NA; CDR3: CASRRTVSGTEAFF; DNA: TGTGCCAGCAGGCGGACAGTCAGTGGCACTGAAGCTTTCTTT
D: TRBD1; J: TRBJ2-7; length: 16; V: TRBV23-1; size: NA; CDR3: CASSQVARTGGYEQYF; DNA: TGCGCCAGCAGTCAAGTGGCCAGGACAGGGGGCTACGAGCAGTACTTC
D: TRBD1; J: TRBJ2-7; length: 18; V: TRBV4-2; size: few; CDR3: CASSQDVTGTGAGYEQYF; DNA: TGTGCCAGCAGCCAAGATGTTACCGGGACAGGGGCGGGGTACGAGCAGTACTTC
D: NA; J: TRBJ2-5; length: 12; V: TRBV5-1; size: NA; CDR3: CASRNYQETQYF; DNA: TGCGCCAGCAGAAACTACCAAGAGACCCAGTACTTC
D: NA; J: TRBJ2-1; length: 16; V: TRBV28; size: NA; CDR3: CASSLVTEATHNEQFF; DNA: TGTGCCAGCAGTTTAGTCACTGAGGCCACACACAATGAGCAGTTCTTC
D: NA; J: TRBJ1-6; length: 14; V: TRBV6-6; size: NA; CDR3: CASSYEPYNSPLHF; DNA: TGTGCCAGCAGTTACGAGCCCTATAATTCACCCCTCCACTTT
D: NA; J: TRBJ1-5; length: 15; V: TRBV4-2; size: NA; CDR3: CASSQGRADNQPQHF; DNA: TGTGCCAGCAGCCAAGGCAGGGCGGATAATCAGCCCCAGCATTTT
D: NA; J: TRBJ1-1; length: 15; V: TRBV23-1; size: NA; CDR3: CASSPRKPENTEAFF; DNA: TGCGCCAGCAGTCCCCGAAAACCAGAGAACACTGAAGCTTTCTTT
D: TRBD1; J: TRBJ1-1; length: 17; V: TRBV9; size: NA; CDR3: CASSVYGQGFEGTEAFF; DNA: TGTGCCAGCAGCGTGTACGGACAGGGCTTCGAGGGCACTGAAGCTTTCTTT
D: TRBD2; J: TRBJ2-7; length: 12; V: TRBV28; size: NA; CDR3: CASSPTSNEQYF; DNA: TGTGCCAGCAGTCCGACTAGCAATGAGCAGTACTTC
D: NA; J: TRBJ1-2; length: 15; V: TRBV6-5; size: few; CDR3: CASSYATGSYYGYTF; DNA: TGTGCCAGCAGTTACGCCACAGGCTCTTACTATGGCTACACCTTC
D: TRBD1; J: TRBJ1-1; length: 16; V: TRBV18; size: NA; CDR3: CASSRQGLLGNTEAFF; DNA: TGTGCCAGCTCAAGACAGGGGCTCCTCGGGAACACTGAAGCTTTCTTT
D: NA; J: TRBJ2-1; length: 14; V: TRBV15; size: once; CDR3: CATSRERQAAEQFF; DNA: TGTGCCACCAGCAGAGAACGACAGGCCGCTGAGCAGTTCTTC
D: NA; J: TRBJ2-5; length: 19; V: TRBV5-8; size: NA; CDR3: CASSPGVVRNAGSQETQYF; DNA: TGTGCCAGCAGCCCGGGTGTAGTTCGAAATGCGGGAAGTCAAGAGACCCAGTACTTC
D: TRBD2; J: TRBJ2-3; length: 17; V: TRBV4-1; size: NA; CDR3: CASSQFPTSGNTDTQYF; DNA: TGCGCCAGCAGCCAATTTCCGACTAGCGGGAACACAGATACGCAGTATTTT
D: NA; J: TRBJ2-1; length: 17; V: TRBV7-6; size: NA; CDR3: CASSPLSGSARGNEQFF; DNA: TGTGCCAGCAGCCCCCTATCCGGATCAGCGCGGGGCAATGAGCAGTTCTTC
D: TRBD2; J: TRBJ2-1; length: 17; V: TRBV7-2; size: few; CDR3: CASSENPTSGWKNEQFF; DNA: TGTGCCAGCAGCGAAAATCCGACTAGCGGGTGGAAGAATGAGCAGTTCTTC
D: NA; J: TRBJ1-1; length: 12; V: TRBV15; size: NA; CDR3: CATSREEGLAFF; DNA: TGTGCCACCAGCAGAGAGGAGGGCTTAGCTTTCTTT
D: TRBD1; J: TRBJ2-7; length: 14; V: TRBV13; size: NA; CDR3: CASSIRDRVDEQYF; DNA: TGTGCCAGCAGCATCCGGGACAGGGTCGACGAGCAGTACTTC
D: TRBD1; J: TRBJ1-3; length: 16; V: TRBV9; size: few; CDR3: CASSVGPGQGRNTIYF; DNA: TGTGCCAGCAGCGTAGGGCCGGGACAGGGGAGAAACACCATATATTTT
D: TRBD1; J: TRBJ2-3; length: 15; V: TRBV10-3; size: NA; CDR3: CAISVAGTGADTQYF; DNA: TGTGCCATCAGTGTAGCCGGGACAGGGGCAGATACGCAGTATTTT
D: TRBD1; J: TRBJ2-7; length: 13; V: TRBV9; size: NA; CDR3: CASSRQGSEEQYF; DNA: TGTGCCAGCAGCAGACAGGGTTCTGAAGAGCAGTACTTC
D: NA; J: TRBJ2-7; length: 14; V: TRBV27; size: NA; CDR3: CASSFEPGSYEQYF; DNA: TGTGCCAGCAGTTTTGAACCCGGCTCCTACGAGCAGTACTTC
D: NA; J: TRBJ2-7; length: 14; V: TRBV7-9; size: NA; CDR3: CASSLLVGSYEQYF; DNA: TGTGCCAGCAGCTTGCTAGTTGGCTCCTACGAGCAGTACTTC
D: TRBD2; J: TRBJ2-1; length: 12; V: TRBV15; size: NA; CDR3: CATSGSGIEQFF; DNA: TGTGCCACCAGCGGTAGCGGGATTGAGCAGTTCTTC
D: TRBD2; J: TRBJ2-1; length: 16; V: TRBV7-6; size: once; CDR3: CASGLGGRAFYDEQFF; DNA: TGTGCCAGCGGACTTGGGGGGAGGGCCTTTTATGATGAGCAGTTCTTC
D: TRBD1; J: TRBJ2-5; length: 15; V: TRBV5-1; size: NA; CDR3: CASSPRTGGEETQYF; DNA: TGCGCCAGCAGCCCCCGGACAGGGGGCGAGGAGACCCAGTACTTC
D: NA; J: TRBJ1-1; length: 13; V: TRBV27; size: NA; CDR3: CASSFGKNTEAFF; DNA: TGTGCCAGCAGTTTCGGGAAGAACACTGAAGCTTTCTTT
D: NA; J: TRBJ2-1; length: 14; V: TRBV28; size: NA; CDR3: CASRQPGARGEQFF; DNA: TGTGCCAGCAGACAACCTGGCGCCCGGGGTGAGCAGTTCTTC
D: NA; J: TRBJ1-4; length: 13; V: TRBV5-1; size: NA; CDR3: CASSPGVEEKLFF; DNA: TGCGCCAGCAGCCCCGGGGTGGAGGAAAAACTGTTTTTT
D: TRBD2; J: TRBJ2-7; length: 15; V: TRBV14; size: few; CDR3: CASSYLLAGVGEQYF; DNA: TGTGCCAGCAGCTATTTATTAGCGGGAGTGGGCGAGCAGTACTTC
D: NA; J: TRBJ1-6; length: 15; V: TRBV14; size: NA; CDR3: CASSQEKGNNSPLHF; DNA: TGTGCCAGCAGCCAAGAAAAGGGGAATAATTCACCCCTCCACTTT